This T cell receptor (beta chain) is drawn from a study of T cells in Graves' hyperthyroidism and ophthalmopathy. Patients with uncontrolled infections, other autoimmune diseases, pregnancy or lactation were excluded. Clinical symptoms, serum thyroxine and TRAb, thyroid ultrasound and orbital computed tomography together formed the diagnostic basis. Overall study findings and caveats: The model's output predicted ophthalmopathy at a median of roughly 6.9 months prior to onset.

The V gene lost 5 bases and the J gene lost 4 bases, with 14 bases spanning the gap. The CDR3 is made up of 15 amino acids. Researchers amplified the TCR beta CDR3 regions from RNA transcripts. Carried out on the TCR CDR3, a first-round RT-PCR used the HTBI primer set. MiXCR was run by TCRdb on the multiplex PCR reads, yielding one entry per CDR3 protein. Of around 600,000 distinct CDR3 sequences listed, approximately 42% are singletons. Remarks on this clonotype: The antigen is unknown.

The rearrangement joins TRBV12-3 or TRBV12-4 to TRBJ1-4, with D perhaps TRBD1 (6 bases). The origin of this receptor is an adult man with Graves' disease, either hyperthyroidism or ophthalmopathy (not recorded which). The source material was peripheral blood or thyroid tissue (not recorded which). CDR3 in amino acids: CASSTWMDSNEKLFF. CDR3 sequence (DNA): TGTGCCAGCAGTACTTGGATGGACAGTAATGAAAAACTGTTTTTT.